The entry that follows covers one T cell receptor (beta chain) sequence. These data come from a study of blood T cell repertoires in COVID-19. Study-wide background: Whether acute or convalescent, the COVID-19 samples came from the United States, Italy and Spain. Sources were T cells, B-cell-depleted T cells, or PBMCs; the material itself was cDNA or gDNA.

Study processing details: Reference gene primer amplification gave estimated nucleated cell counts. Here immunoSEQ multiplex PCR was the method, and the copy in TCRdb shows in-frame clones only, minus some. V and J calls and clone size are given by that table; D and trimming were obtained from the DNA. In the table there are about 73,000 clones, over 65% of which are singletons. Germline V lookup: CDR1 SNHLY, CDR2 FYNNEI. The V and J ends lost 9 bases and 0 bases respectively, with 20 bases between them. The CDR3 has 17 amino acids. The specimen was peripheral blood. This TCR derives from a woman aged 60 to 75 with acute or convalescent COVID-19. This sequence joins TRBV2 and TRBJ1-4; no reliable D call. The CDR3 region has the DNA TGTGCCAGTCTCACCCTATCCTTTTTGGCAACTAATGAAAAACTGTTTTTT. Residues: CASLTLSFLATNEKLFF.